This T cell receptor beta chain originates from a study of preoperative IRX-2 immunotherapy in early breast cancer. Only in-frame clones appear in the TCRdb table, and some are missing; sequencing was by immunoSEQ multiplex PCR. The repertoire has fewer than 35,000 clones, roughly 89% of them found once; the top ten carry roughly 1.6%. Germline CDR1 reads MNHGY; CDR2 reads SAAAGT. Trimming cost V 10 bases and J 5 bases; bases outside gene matches: 10. The CDR3 spans 14 residues. As for treatment: preoperative locoregional IRX-2 cytokine immunotherapy. The specimen comprised tumor tissue, sampled after IRX-2 immunotherapy. The rearrangement joins TRBV6-8 to TRBJ2-2, with 7 bases aligning to TRBD2. The TCR comes from a human donor with breast cancer. The DNA of the CDR3 is TGTGCCATCAACGACGCGGGGGATACCGGGGAGCTGTTTTTT. It translates to CAINDAGDTGELFF.